This T cell receptor beta chain was sequenced during a study of shared clonotypes between healthy human individuals. Regarding the study as a whole: Rarefaction exposed incomplete sorted-subset sequencing despite large depth. Clonotypes shared by all four sorted-subset donors had higher generation probabilities than non-shared clonotypes.

This table comes from immunoSEQ multiplex PCR, and its TCRdb copy is limited to in-frame clones, with some not included. The table lists millions of clones, 85% to 95% of them singletons. Terminally differentiated effector memory CD45RA+ cells were excluded by CCR7 positive selection of CD45RO-negative cells. Every donor, a Caucasian adult, lived in Nashville, Tennessee. The CDR3 spans 18 residues. The germline gives CDR1 SGHRS, CDR2 YFSETQ. Trimming removed 0 bases at V and 0 bases at J, with 19 bases between. Note on this clone: What it binds is unknown.

This receptor was identified in a man aged 18-30 years in good health. Some clones in this sample may be carry-over from other donors' samples. The specimen was naive CD8+ T cells from PBMCs. The rearrangement uses TRBV5-1 and TRBJ2-7; no clear D. The DNA of the CDR3 is TGCGCCAGCAGCTTGGCCTATTTGGACGCAAATTCCTCCTACGAGCAGTACTTC. It codes for CASSLAYLDANSSYEQYF. Drawing the rest from reference TRBV5-1 and TRBJ2-7, the complete variable domain is KAGVTQTPRYLIKTRGQQVTLSCSPISGHRSVSWYQQTPGQGLQFLFEYFSETQRNKGNFPGRFSGRQFSNSRSEMNVSTLELGDSALYLCASSLAYLDANSSYEQYFGPGTRLTVT.